The T cell receptor (beta chain) under discussion was sequenced for a study of T-cell memory formation after mild COVID-19. This clonotype was detected a few times. Antigen: not known. Whole-study findings and limits: CD4+ clones that contracted lay mainly in CM and EM; CD8+ ones lay in EMRA. SARS-CoV-2 specificity of second-wave clones peaking day 37 was unconfirmed.

MiXCR was run by TCRdb on the 5' RACE reads, yielding one entry per CDR3 protein. The table lists fewer than 200,000 distinct CDR3 sequences, 10% to 15% of them singletons. Sequenced material: PBMCs or a T cell subset sorted from them (not recorded which). The source is a man aged 18-30 years who had mild COVID-19 (a few samples of this study predate the infection). Cell type and time point are not known.

The CDR3 DNA reads TGTGCCAGCAATACGGGACAAGCGTTCCAAGAGACCCAGTACTTC. It yields the protein CASNTGQAFQETQYF. V is TRBV7-9 and J is TRBJ2-5; D is possibly TRBD1 (6 bases). V was cut by 7 bases and J by 1 base, with 16 bases left in between. The CDR3 loop spans 15 amino acids. Germline CDR1 is SEHNR and CDR2 is FQNEAQ (reference sequence).